This T cell receptor beta chain was captured by sequencing in a study of blood T cell repertoires in COVID-19. At the level of the study: Sites in the United States, Italy and Spain provided acute and convalescent COVID-19 samples. Sources were T cells, B-cell-depleted T cells, or PBMCs; the material itself was cDNA or gDNA.

Authors' data handling: Amplifying reference gene primers gave estimates of nucleated cell counts. Repertoires were generated with immunoSEQ multiplex PCR, while TCRdb's copy carries only in-frame clones and drops some. V, J and clone size are taken as reported in that table, and D and trimming were inferred from the DNA itself. There are 150,000 to 250,000 clones in the sample; 90% to 95% occur only once, and 0.7% to 0.8% lies in the top ten. Sequenced: peripheral blood. This TCR was recovered from a man aged 30 to 45 with COVID-19, enrolled during active disease.

The CDR3 DNA is TGCGCCAGCAGCGCGGACAGGGTAGCGGCTGAAGCTTTCTTT. Its translation is CASSADRVAAEAFF. The chain couples TRBV5-1 to TRBJ1-1; 8 bases are shared with TRBD1. V gave up 4 bases and J gave up 6 bases; unmatched junction bases: 8. The CDR3 is 14 amino acids. Per germline, CDR1 SGHRS and CDR2 YFSETQ.